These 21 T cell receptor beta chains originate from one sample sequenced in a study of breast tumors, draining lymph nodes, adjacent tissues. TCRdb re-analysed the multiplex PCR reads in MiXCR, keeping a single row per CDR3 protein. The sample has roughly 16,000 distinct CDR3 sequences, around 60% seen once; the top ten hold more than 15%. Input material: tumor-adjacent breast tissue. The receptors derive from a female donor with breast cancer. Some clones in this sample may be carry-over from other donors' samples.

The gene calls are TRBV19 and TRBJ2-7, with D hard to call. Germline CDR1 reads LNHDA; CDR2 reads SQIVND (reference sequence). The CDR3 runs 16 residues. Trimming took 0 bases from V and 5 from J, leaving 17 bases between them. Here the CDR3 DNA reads TGTGCCAGTAGTATAGAGGTGTCTAGATGGTTCGACGAGCAGTACTTC. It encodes CASSIEVSRWFDEQYF.

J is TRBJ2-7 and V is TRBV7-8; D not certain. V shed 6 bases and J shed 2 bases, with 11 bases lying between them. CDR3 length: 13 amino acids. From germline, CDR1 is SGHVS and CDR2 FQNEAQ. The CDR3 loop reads CASRNPGPYEQYF. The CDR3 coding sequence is TGTGCCAGCAGAAACCCCGGGCCCTACGAGCAGTACTTC.

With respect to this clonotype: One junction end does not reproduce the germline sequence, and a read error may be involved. CDR3 bases: TGTGCCAGCAGCTCCTTGGGACAGTTTCGCGCAGGAAGCACCATATATTTT. Amino acid sequence: CASSSLGQFRAGSTIYF. The V and J genes are TRBV7-2 and TRBJ1-3; 7 bases are a match to TRBD1. The CDR3 length is 17 residues. The germline gives CDR1 SGHTA, CDR2 FQGNSA.

CDR3 residues: CASSLEGWGTQYF. The CDR3 nucleotides read TGTGCCAGCAGCTTAGAAGGTTGGGGGACCCAGTACTTC. V gene TRBV7-2 combines with J gene TRBJ2-5; D unresolved. The CDR3 has 13 amino acids. CDR1 is SGHTA, CDR2 FQGNSA, per germline. V was pared by 1 base and J by 7 bases, with 10 bases between.

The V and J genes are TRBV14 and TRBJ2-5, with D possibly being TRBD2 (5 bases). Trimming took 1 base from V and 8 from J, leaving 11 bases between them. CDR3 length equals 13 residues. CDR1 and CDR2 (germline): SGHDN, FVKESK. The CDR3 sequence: CASSQVSGGTQYF. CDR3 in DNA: TGTGCCAGCAGCCAAGTCTCTGGAGGCACCCAGTACTTC.

CDR3 bases: TGTGCCAGCAGTGGGAAAGGCAATCAGCCCCAGCATTTT. Translated: CASSGKGNQPQHF. V usage is TRBV2 and J usage is TRBJ1-5, with D unresolved. The CDR3 consists of 13 residues. Germline assignment: CDR1 SNHLY and CDR2 FYNNEI. V was clipped by 4 bases and J by 2 bases, with 6 bases between them.

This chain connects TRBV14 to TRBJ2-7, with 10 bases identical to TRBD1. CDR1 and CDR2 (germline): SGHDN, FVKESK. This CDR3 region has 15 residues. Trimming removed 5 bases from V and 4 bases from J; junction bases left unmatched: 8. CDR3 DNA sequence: TGTGCCAGCAGCAGACCGGGACAGGGGATTTACGAGCAGTACTTC. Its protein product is CASSRPGQGIYEQYF.

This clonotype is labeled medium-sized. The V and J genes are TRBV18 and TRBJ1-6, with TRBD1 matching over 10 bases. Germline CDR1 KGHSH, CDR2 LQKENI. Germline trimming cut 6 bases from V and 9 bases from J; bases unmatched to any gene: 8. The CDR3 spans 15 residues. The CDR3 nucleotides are TGTGCCAGCTCTCCATCCGGGACAGGGGTTTCACCCCTCCACTTT. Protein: CASSPSGTGVSPLHF.

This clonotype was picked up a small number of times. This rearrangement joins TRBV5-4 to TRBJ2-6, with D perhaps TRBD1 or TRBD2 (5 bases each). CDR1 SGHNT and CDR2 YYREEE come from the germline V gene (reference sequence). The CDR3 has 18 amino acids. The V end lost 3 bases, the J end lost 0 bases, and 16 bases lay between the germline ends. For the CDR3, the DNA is TGTGCCAGCAGCTGGACCTCTGGGACCGGCTCTGGGGCCAACGTCCTGACTTTC. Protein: CASSWTSGTGSGANVLTF.

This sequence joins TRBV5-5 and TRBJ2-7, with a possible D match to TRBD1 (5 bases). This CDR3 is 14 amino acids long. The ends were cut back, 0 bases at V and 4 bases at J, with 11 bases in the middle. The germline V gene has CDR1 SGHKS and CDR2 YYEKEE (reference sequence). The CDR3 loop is CASSLVTAPYEQYF. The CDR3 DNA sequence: TGTGCCAGCAGCTTGGTGACAGCGCCATACGAGCAGTACTTC. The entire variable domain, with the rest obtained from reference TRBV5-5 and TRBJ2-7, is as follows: DAGVTQSPTHLIKTRGQQVTLRCSPISGHKSVSWYQQVLGQGPQFIFQYYEKEERGRGNFPDRFSARQFPNYSSELNVNALLLGDSALYLCASSLVTAPYEQYFGPGTRLTVT.

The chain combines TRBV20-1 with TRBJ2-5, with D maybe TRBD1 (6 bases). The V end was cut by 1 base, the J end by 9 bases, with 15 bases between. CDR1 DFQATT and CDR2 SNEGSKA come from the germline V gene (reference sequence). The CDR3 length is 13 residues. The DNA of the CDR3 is TGCAGTGCTAGAGGTGTGGACTCAGGGGCCCAGTACTTC. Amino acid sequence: CSARGVDSGAQYF.

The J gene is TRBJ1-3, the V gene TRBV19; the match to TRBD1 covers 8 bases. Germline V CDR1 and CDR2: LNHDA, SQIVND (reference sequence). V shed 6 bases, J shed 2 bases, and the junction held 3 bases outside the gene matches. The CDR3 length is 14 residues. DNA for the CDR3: TGTGCCAGTAGCGAGACAGGGGCTGGAAACACCATATATTTT. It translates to CASSETGAGNTIYF.

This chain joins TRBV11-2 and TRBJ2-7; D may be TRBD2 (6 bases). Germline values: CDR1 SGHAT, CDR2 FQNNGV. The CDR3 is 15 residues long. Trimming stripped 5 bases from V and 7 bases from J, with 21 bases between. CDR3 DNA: TGTGCCAGCAGCCTTCCGACTAGGTCCTACAATGAGCAGTACGTC. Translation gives CASSLPTRSYNEQYV.

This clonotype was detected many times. The DNA for the CDR3 is TGTGCCAGCTCACCCCAGGGGGCGCGGACCGGGGAGCTGTTTTTT. This translates into CASSPQGARTGELFF. The chain carries TRBV18 and TRBJ2-2; 8 bases fit TRBD1. Germline V gives CDR1 KGHSH, CDR2 LQKENI. Unmatched junction bases numbered 5, after V lost 3 bases and J lost 5 bases. The length of the CDR3 is 15 residues.

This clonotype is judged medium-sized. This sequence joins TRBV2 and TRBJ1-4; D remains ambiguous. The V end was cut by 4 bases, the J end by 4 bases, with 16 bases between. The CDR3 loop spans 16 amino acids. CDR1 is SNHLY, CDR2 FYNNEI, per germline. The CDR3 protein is CASSVVGNKNNEKLFF. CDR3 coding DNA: TGTGCCAGCAGTGTCGTGGGGAACAAGAATAATGAAAAACTGTTTTTT.

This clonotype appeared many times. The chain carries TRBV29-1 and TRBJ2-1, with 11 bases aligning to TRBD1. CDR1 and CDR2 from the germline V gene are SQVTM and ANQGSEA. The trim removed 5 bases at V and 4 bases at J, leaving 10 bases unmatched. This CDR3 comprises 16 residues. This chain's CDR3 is CSVLPSGTGGYNEQFF. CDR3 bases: TGCAGCGTTTTACCTTCCGGGACAGGGGGGTACAATGAGCAGTTCTTC.

CDR3 amino acids: CASSLALDSPLHF. CDR3 in DNA: TGTGCCAGCAGCTTAGCTCTGGATTCACCCCTCCACTTT. The chain joins TRBV7-6 to TRBJ1-6; D call uncertain. Germline V gives CDR1 SGHVS, CDR2 FNYEAQ. The CDR3 is 13 residues long. The V end lost 0 bases, the J end lost 8 bases, and 5 bases lay between the germline ends. The complete variable domain, with remaining parts taken from reference TRBV7-6 and TRBJ1-6, reads GAGVSQSPRYKVTKRGQDVALRCDPISGHVSLYWYRQALGQGPEFLTYFNYEAQQDKSGLPNDRFSAERPEGSISTLTIQRTEQRDSAMYRCASSLALDSPLHFGNGTRLTVT.

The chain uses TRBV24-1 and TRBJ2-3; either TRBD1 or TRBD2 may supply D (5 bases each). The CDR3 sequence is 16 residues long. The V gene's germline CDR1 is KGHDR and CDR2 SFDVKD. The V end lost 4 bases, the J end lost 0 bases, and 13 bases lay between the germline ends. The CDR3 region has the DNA TGTGCCACCAGTGAGCAGACTTGGGACAGCACAGATACGCAGTATTTT. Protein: CATSEQTWDSTDTQYF.

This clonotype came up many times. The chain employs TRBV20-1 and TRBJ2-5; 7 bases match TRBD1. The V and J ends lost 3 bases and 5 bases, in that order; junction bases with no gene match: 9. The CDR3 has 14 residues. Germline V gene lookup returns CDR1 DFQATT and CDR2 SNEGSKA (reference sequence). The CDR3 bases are TGCAGTGCTAGTTACGACAGGGAAGGGGAGACCCAGTACTTC. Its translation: CSASYDREGETQYF.

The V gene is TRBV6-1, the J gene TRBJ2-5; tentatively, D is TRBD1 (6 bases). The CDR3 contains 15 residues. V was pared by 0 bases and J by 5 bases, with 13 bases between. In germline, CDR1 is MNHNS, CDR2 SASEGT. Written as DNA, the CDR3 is TGTGCCAGCAGTGAAGCGGTGGGGGCTTACGAGACCCAGTACTTC. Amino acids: CASSEAVGAYETQYF.

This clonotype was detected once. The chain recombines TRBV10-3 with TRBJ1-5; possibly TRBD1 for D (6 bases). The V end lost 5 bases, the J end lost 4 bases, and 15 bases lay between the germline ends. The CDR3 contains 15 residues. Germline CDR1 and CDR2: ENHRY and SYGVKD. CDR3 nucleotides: TGTGCCATCAGTTCCGGGACAAGCCTAAATCAGCCCCAGCATTTT. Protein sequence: CAISSGTSLNQPQHF.